The 29 T cell receptor beta chains below were found in one sample sequenced in a study of Ad26.COV2.S vaccination and SARS-CoV-2 variants. The method was immunoSEQ multiplex PCR; TCRdb's version includes in-frame clones alone and lacks a portion of them. The repertoire has 120,000 to 150,000 clones, about nine tenths of them found once; the top ten carry approximately 5%. The specimen was peripheral blood, collected after recovery from COVID-19. All receptors come from a human donor who had recovered from COVID-19.

V usage is TRBV3-1 (or the pseudogene TRBV3-2) and J usage is TRBJ2-2, with no clear D. The germline CDR1 and CDR2 sequences are LGHDT and YNNKEL (reference sequence). The V end was cut by 0 bases, the J end by 3 bases, with 2 bases between. The CDR3 spans 13 residues. CDR3 amino acids: CASSQEDTGELFF. The CDR3 DNA sequence: TGTGCCAGCAGCCAAGAAGACACCGGGGAGCTGTTTTTT.

The gene calls are TRBV6-6 and TRBJ2-1; 10 bases align to TRBD1. Per germline, CDR1 MNHNY and CDR2 SVGAGI (reference sequence). After removal of 6 bases from V and 0 bases from J, the junction contained 5 bases not matched to a gene. The CDR3 covers 16 residues. CDR3 in DNA: TGTGCCAGCAGCCAGGGACAGGGGAGCTCCTACAATGAGCAGTTCTTC. Translating it yields CASSQGQGSSYNEQFF.

The rearrangement uses TRBV13 and TRBJ2-2; D gene ambiguous. V lost 5 bases and J 4 bases, leaving 5 bases between the germline ends. CDR3 length: 12 residues. Looked up from germline, CDR1 is PRHDT and CDR2 is FYEKMQ (reference sequence). The CDR3: CASSLPTGELFF. The CDR3 nucleotides are TGTGCCAGCAGCCTACCCACCGGGGAGCTGTTTTTT.

The chain carries TRBV2 and TRBJ2-4; 12 bases agree with TRBD1. V was clipped by 11 bases and J by 3 bases; unmatched bases: 26. The germline gives CDR1 SNHLY, CDR2 FYNNEI. The CDR3 contains 21 residues. CDR3 region: CASKSGVAMGQGARSKNIQYF. The CDR3, as DNA: TGTGCCTCGAAGAGTGGGGTTGCGATGGGACAGGGGGCGCGGAGCAAAAACATTCAGTACTTC.

This chain uses TRBV11-2 with TRBJ1-5; no firm D call. The germline V gene encodes CDR1 SGHAT and CDR2 FQNNGV. V lost 5 bases and J lost 3, with 8 bases in between. The CDR3 covers 13 residues. The CDR3 region is CASSPGINQPQHF. The DNA of the CDR3 is TGTGCCAGCAGCCCGGGAATCAATCAGCCCCAGCATTTT.

This clone was picked up a small number of times. The chain is built from TRBV7-2 and TRBJ1-1; a possible D gene is TRBD1 (6 bases). The CDR3 runs to 14 residues. Trimming pared 4 bases from V and 1 base from J, leaving 10 bases between. The germline V gene has CDR1 SGHTA and CDR2 FQGNSA. The CDR3 here is CASSYKGQNTEAFF. For the CDR3, the DNA is TGTGCCAGCAGCTACAAGGGACAGAACACTGAAGCTTTCTTT.

Remarks on this clone: One end of the junction varies from germline; a read error may be responsible. The J gene is TRBJ1-1, the V gene TRBV11-3; possibly TRBD1 for D (5 bases). Germline V CDR1 and CDR2: SGHNT, YENEEA. CDR3 size: 15 residues. The CDR3 DNA reads TGTGCCACCAGCCCTTCCTTGCCGAGGGGCGCTGAAGCTTTCTTT. Translated: CATSPSLPRGAEAFF.

This clone was seen ten or more times. The V call is TRBV5-1, the J call TRBJ2-3, with TRBD1 identical over 7 bases. This CDR3 spans 14 amino acids. CDR1 and CDR2 from the germline V gene are SGHRS and YFSETQ. Trimming at V came to 7 bases and at J to 4 bases, leaving 9 bases not matched to a gene. Written as DNA, the CDR3 is TGCGCCAGCTCTTCGGGACAGTCGTCAGATACGCAGTATTTT. Residues: CASSSGQSSDTQYF.

This sequence joins TRBV6-5 and TRBJ1-1; D call uncertain. This CDR3 has 12 amino acids. The V end lost 5 bases, the J end lost 7 bases, and 11 bases lay between the germline ends. Germline loops: CDR1 MNHEY, CDR2 SVGAGI. This CDR3 is CASSLSLIEAFF. In nucleotides, the CDR3 is TGTGCCAGCAGTCTAAGCCTCATTGAAGCTTTCTTT.

The chain links TRBV30 to TRBJ2-3; TRBD1 aligns across 7 bases. V was clipped by 4 bases and J by 5 bases; unmatched bases: 12. The CDR3 totals 15 residues. From germline, CDR1 is GTSNPN and CDR2 SVGIG (reference sequence). The CDR3 region is CAWNPTGALIDTQYF. CDR3 nucleotide sequence: TGTGCCTGGAACCCCACAGGGGCCCTGATAGATACGCAGTATTTT. Together with reference TRBV30 and TRBJ2-3, the CDR3 gives the full variable domain: SQTIHQWPATLVQPVGSPLSLECTVEGTSNPNLYWYRQAAGRGLQLLFYSVGIGQISSEVPQNLSASRPQDRQFILSSKKLLLSDSGFYLCAWNPTGALIDTQYFGPGTRLTVL.

The chain combines TRBV19 with TRBJ1-3, with D possibly matching TRBD1 (6 bases). V was cut by 3 bases and J by 1 base, with 10 bases left in between. The CDR3 is made up of 15 amino acids. Germline V lookup: CDR1 LNHDA, CDR2 SQIVND (reference sequence). CDR3 in amino acids: CASSIQGFSGNTIYF. CDR3 nucleotides: TGTGCCAGTAGTATTCAGGGGTTTTCTGGAAACACCATATATTTT.

The chain recombines TRBV19 with TRBJ1-1, with a tentative D call TRBD1 (6 bases). The CDR3 has 13 residues. The V gene lost 6 bases and the J gene lost 1 base, with 9 bases spanning the gap. CDR1 is LNHDA, CDR2 SQIVND, per germline (reference sequence). Here the CDR3 DNA reads TGTGCCAGTAGCCCGACAGGGAACACTGAAGCTTTCTTT. Translating it yields CASSPTGNTEAFF.

This chain links TRBV7-9 with TRBJ2-7; TRBD2 matches 8 bases. With 5 bases clipped from V and 5 bases from J, the junction kept 14 bases outside the gene matches. The CDR3 covers 16 residues. Looked up from germline, CDR1 is SEHNR and CDR2 is FQNEAQ (reference sequence). The CDR3 sequence is CASSLMIAGYGDEQYF. DNA for the CDR3: TGTGCCAGCAGCCTAATGATAGCGGGGTATGGGGACGAGCAGTACTTC.

This chain joins TRBV3-1 (or the pseudogene TRBV3-2) and TRBJ2-7, with 7 positions matching TRBD1. V was clipped by 6 bases and J by 3 bases; unmatched bases: 5. The CDR3 is 13 residues long. CDR1 LGHDT and CDR2 YNNKEL come from the germline V gene (reference sequence). The DNA of the CDR3 is TGTGCCAGCAGGGGGGACAGTGACTACGAGCAGTACTTC. Translation: CASRGDSDYEQYF.

The V call is TRBV10-2, the J call TRBJ1-5; a weak D match, TRBD1 (5 bases). Trimming removed 6 bases from V and 4 bases from J, with 13 bases in between. Germline V lookup: CDR1 WSHSY, CDR2 SAAADI. This CDR3 region has 14 residues. The CDR3 spells CASRARETNQPQHF. In DNA, the CDR3 is TGCGCCAGCAGGGCCAGGGAAACTAATCAGCCCCAGCATTTT.

The chain is built from TRBV29-1 and TRBJ2-7, with TRBD1 identical over 12 bases. The germline gives CDR1 SQVTM, CDR2 ANQGSEA. The CDR3 sequence is 14 residues long. V shed 4 bases and J 4 bases; nucleotides not matched to a gene: 5. The CDR3 spells CSVAWDRGQYEQYF. CDR3 DNA sequence: TGCAGCGTTGCCTGGGACAGGGGGCAATACGAGCAGTACTTC.

V usage is TRBV11-2 and J usage is TRBJ1-2; TRBD1 matches 7 bases. V shed 5 bases and J 0 bases; nucleotides not matched to a gene: 3. The CDR3 is 14 residues long. Germline-derived CDR1 and CDR2 are SGHAT and FQNNGV. This chain's CDR3 is CASSDTGANYGYTF. The CDR3 region has the DNA TGTGCCAGCAGCGACACAGGGGCTAACTATGGCTACACCTTC.

The chain recombines TRBV7-9 with TRBJ2-1; D is uncertain. Germline values: CDR1 SEHNR, CDR2 FQNEAQ (reference sequence). CDR3 length: 13 amino acids. The germline V and J ends were trimmed by 1 base and 9 bases, with 10 bases remaining between them. The CDR3 spells CASSLGPLVEQFF. CDR3 DNA sequence: TGTGCCAGCAGCTTAGGCCCACTCGTTGAGCAGTTCTTC.

The V call is TRBV21-1, the J call TRBJ1-1; TRBD1, the table's D call, lacks a check against the DNA. TRBV21-1 is recorded as a pseudogene. The CDR3 sequence is 15 residues long. CDR3 in amino acids: CASSKGQGGNTEAFF. The CDR3 DNA sequence: TGTGCCAGCAGCAAGGGTCAGGGGGGAAACACTGAAGCTTTCTTT.

Details on this clone: Mismatch with germline at one junction end may stem from a read error. The chain is built from TRBV7-7 and TRBJ2-5, with D possibly being TRBD1 or TRBD2 (5 bases each). Germline loops: CDR1 SSHAT, CDR2 FNYEAQ (reference sequence). The CDR3 covers 15 residues. CDR3 sequence (DNA): TGTGCTAGCAGCTTAGATTCCGGGACGCAAGAGACCCAGTACTTC. It encodes CASSLDSGTQETQYF.

This clone was observed once. This chain uses TRBV16 with TRBJ2-1; D is possibly TRBD1 (5 bases). Trimming shortened V by 0 bases and J by 5 bases, and 8 bases separated the two germline ends. CDR3 length: 14 residues. CDR1 is KGHSY, CDR2 FQNENV, per germline. The CDR3 DNA sequence: TGTGCCAGCAGCCAATCACAGGTGAACAATGAGCAGTTCTTC. Translated: CASSQSQVNNEQFF.

The J gene is TRBJ2-3, the V gene TRBV11-2; D remains ambiguous. V lost 0 bases to trimming and J lost 4 bases, with 8 bases between them. This CDR3 comprises 14 residues. Germline CDR1 reads SGHAT; CDR2 reads FQNNGV. CDR3 loop: CASSLDLHPDTQYF. CDR3 nucleotides: TGTGCCAGCAGCTTAGACCTCCACCCAGATACGCAGTATTTT.

This rearrangement joins TRBV11-2 to TRBJ2-3, with no clear D. CDR3 size: 15 residues. Trimming took 3 bases from V and 2 from J, leaving 12 bases between them. Germline CDR1 and CDR2: SGHAT and FQNNGV. The CDR3 region is CASSFRARVTDTQYF. CDR3 nucleotides: TGTGCCAGCAGCTTCAGAGCTCGGGTCACAGATACGCAGTATTTT.

This chain uses TRBV19 with TRBJ1-2; TRBD1 aligns across 7 bases. From germline, CDR1 is LNHDA and CDR2 SQIVND (reference sequence). The CDR3 extends over 13 amino acids. The V gene end was trimmed by 4 bases and the J gene end by 4 bases; junction bases not matched to a gene: 3. The CDR3 DNA reads as TGTGCCAGTAGTAACAGGGGAAGCTATGGCTACACCTTC. This translates into CASSNRGSYGYTF.

The gene calls are TRBV10-3 and TRBJ2-2; 10 nucleotides align to TRBD2. V was pared by 2 bases and J by 7 bases, with 7 bases of the junction left unmatched. In germline, CDR1 is ENHRY, CDR2 SYGVKD. The CDR3 loop spans 16 amino acids. The CDR3 is CAISEMTSGPVGELFF. The CDR3 DNA reads as TGTGCCATCAGTGAGATGACTAGCGGGCCCGTCGGGGAGCTGTTTTTT.

A few counts support this clone. Other DNA sequences in the sample encode the same CDR3. V gene TRBV5-6 combines with J gene TRBJ2-7; the D is unclear. Germline CDR1 reads SGHDT; CDR2 reads YYEEEE. The CDR3 consists of 11 residues. V gave up 0 bases and J gave up 7 bases, with 5 bases separating them. CDR3 coding DNA: TGTGCCAGCAGCTTGGTTGGTGAGCAGTACTTC. The encoded protein is CASSLVGEQYF.

This chain links TRBV9 with TRBJ2-2; 7 positions agree with TRBD1. This CDR3 comprises 15 residues. The V gene's germline CDR1 is SGDLS and CDR2 YYNGEE. The ends lost 4 bases at V and 1 base at J; junction bases unmatched: 4. CDR3 loop: CASSPRDRNTGELFF. In DNA form, the CDR3 reads TGTGCCAGCAGCCCCCGGGACAGGAACACCGGGGAGCTGTTTTTT.

This sequence joins TRBV19 and TRBJ1-4; unclear D gene. Trimming pared 3 bases from V and 7 bases from J, leaving 12 bases between. Looked up from germline, CDR1 is LNHDA and CDR2 is SQIVND (reference sequence). This CDR3 comprises 14 residues. The CDR3 here is CASSILAAPEKLFF. DNA of the CDR3: TGTGCCAGTAGTATTTTGGCTGCCCCTGAAAAACTGTTTTTT.

The CDR3 DNA sequence: TGTGCCAGCATCTCTACAGCGAACACTGAAGCTTTCTTT. This translates into CASISTANTEAFF. The chain combines TRBV7-9 with TRBJ1-1; D is unclear. Germline V lookup: CDR1 SEHNR, CDR2 FQNEAQ (reference sequence). V lost 7 bases and J lost 1, with 10 bases in between. The CDR3 sequence is 13 residues long.